The 20 T cell receptor beta chains presented below share a single source sample, sequenced in a study of regulatory T cells in long-lasting Graves disease (dated by TCRdb to the early 2020s). This sample's time point label indicates: newly diagnosed GD, antithyroid drugs for less than 3 months. RNA was extracted from PBMCs in TRIzol for both TCR sequencing and RNA sequencing. The library was produced with multiplex PCR. Data came from an Illumina HiSeq 4000. iRepertoire HTBI primers and Arm-PCR amplification of CDR3 regions were used to construct TCR beta libraries. The public reads were reprocessed in TCRdb via fastp at Q25 and MiXCR, keeping in-frame beta chains. Merged by CDR3 protein, the rows form single entries marked with the most common genes and DNA. The sample table holds 450,000 to 650,000 distinct CDR3 sequences, of which 15% to 20% were seen once. Approximately 25% of the sample is in the top ten clones.

These data are also associated with another study on T cells in Graves' hyperthyroidism and ophthalmopathy.

The sample in question was peripheral blood mononuclear cells (PBMCs), obtained at new diagnosis, from a patient treated with antithyroid drugs. The receptors were gathered from a woman aged 35-60 years with Graves disease. Donor details come from another sample of the same person, matched by shared clones.

This clonotype was found many times. This chain joins TRBV20-1 and TRBJ1-2, with D uncertain. V lost 2 bases, J lost 1 base, and 17 bases lay in between. The CDR3 is 16 residues long. Germline values: CDR1 DFQATT, CDR2 SNEGSKA (reference sequence). The CDR3 spells CSARSGSGSYNYGYTF. Here the CDR3 DNA reads TGCAGTGCTAGAAGCGGATCTGGTAGTTATAACTATGGCTACACCTTC.

As regards this clonotype: A much more abundant neighbour one base away suggests this may be a read error. The chain links TRBV6-6 to TRBJ2-1, with TRBD2 matching over 8 bases. The germline V gene encodes CDR1 MNHNY and CDR2 SVGAGI (reference sequence). The CDR3 is 16 residues long. The CDR3 loop is CAGSYSGGFTYNEQFF. CDR3 coding DNA: TGTGCCGGCAGTTACTCGGGGGGGTTTACCTACAATGAGCAGTTCTTC.

This clonotype occurred a few times. The J gene is TRBJ2-6, the V gene TRBV6-1; D tentatively fits TRBD1 or TRBD2 (5 bases each). The CDR3 length is 18 residues. The V gene's germline CDR1 is MNHNS and CDR2 SASEGT. V lost 1 base to trimming and J lost 4 bases, with 17 bases between them. The CDR3 DNA reads TGTGCCAGCAGTGAAGGGTTGAGGGGCCCCTCAGGGGCCAACGTCCTGACTTTC. This encodes CASSEGLRGPSGANVLTF.

The V call is TRBV4-1, the J call TRBJ1-1; D gene ambiguous. Germline CDR1 MGHRA, CDR2 YSYEKL. The V gene lost 0 bases and the J gene lost 5 bases, with 7 bases spanning the gap. There are 13 residues in the CDR3. The CDR3 coding sequence is TGCGCCAGCAGCCAAGATCTCAGGACTGAAGCTTTCTTT. Its translation is CASSQDLRTEAFF.

Only a few counts were recorded for this clonotype. This chain joins TRBV19 and TRBJ1-6; tentative D call: TRBD1 (6 bases). The V gene lost 7 bases and the J gene lost 4 bases, with 11 bases spanning the gap. The CDR3 loop spans 14 amino acids. Germline CDR1 reads LNHDA; CDR2 reads SQIVND (reference sequence). The CDR3 region is CASTFTGYNSPLHF. The CDR3 DNA reads TGTGCCAGTACCTTCACAGGGTATAATTCACCCCTCCACTTT.

In this sample, this clonotype turned up a few times. The chain joins TRBV27 to TRBJ1-5; unclear D gene. In germline, CDR1 is MNHEY, CDR2 SMNVEV (reference sequence). The CDR3 length is 14 residues. Between the trimmed V and J ends, which lost 0 bases and 10 bases, there was a span of 13 bases. As DNA, the CDR3 is TGTGCCAGCAGTTTATCGGCCCTCAGTGGACCCCAGCATTTT. The encoded protein is CASSLSALSGPQHF.

DNA of the CDR3: TGTGCCAGCAGTGGACGTACTAGCGGCTCCTACAATGAGCAGTTCTTC. Protein: CASSGRTSGSYNEQFF. V gene TRBV6-2 or TRBV6-3 combines with J gene TRBJ2-1; 8 positions match TRBD2. The junction had 6 bases not matched to a gene; V was cut back by 5 bases and J by 0 bases. The CDR3 extends over 16 amino acids. The V gene's germline CDR1 is MNHEY and CDR2 SVGEGT.

The J gene is TRBJ2-3, the V gene TRBV18; 10 nucleotides align to TRBD1. The ends lost 0 bases at V and 2 bases at J; junction bases unmatched: 5. Germline V lookup: CDR1 KGHSH, CDR2 LQKENI. The CDR3 spans 17 residues. The CDR3 DNA follows: TGTGCCAGCTCACCACCGGTAGGACAGGGGGTCACAGATACGCAGTATTTT. Translating gives CASSPPVGQGVTDTQYF.

This clonotype was recorded at least ten times. This sequence joins TRBV10-3 and TRBJ2-7; a weak D match, TRBD2 (5 bases). V gave up 4 bases and J gave up 3 bases, with 13 bases separating them. The CDR3 contains 14 residues. The germline V gene has CDR1 ENHRY and CDR2 SYGVKD. This CDR3 reads CAISGKLAGYEQYF. In DNA form, the CDR3 reads TGTGCCATCAGTGGGAAGCTAGCAGGCTACGAGCAGTACTTC.

The rearrangement links TRBV12-3 or TRBV12-4 to TRBJ1-1; no clear D gene. The V gene lost 6 bases and the J gene lost 4 bases, with 12 bases spanning the gap. The CDR3 totals 13 residues. CDR3 nucleotides: TGTGCCAGCAGCTTCACGAAGGGCACTGAAGCTTTCTTT. Translating gives CASSFTKGTEAFF.

This clonotype was seen many times. This chain uses TRBV7-2 with TRBJ1-1, with unresolved D. Trimming left V 4 bases short and J 6 bases short, with 18 bases between. CDR1 is SGHTA and CDR2 is FQGNSA in the germline V gene. This CDR3 is built from 15 residues. The CDR3: CASSSPSSIDAEAFF. The CDR3 DNA reads as TGTGCCAGCAGCTCCCCCTCCTCCATAGACGCTGAAGCTTTCTTT.

The genes are TRBV7-2 and TRBJ2-7, with D possibly matching TRBD2 (6 bases). The CDR3 spans 16 residues. V was pared by 3 bases and J by 4 bases, with 19 bases between. Looked up from germline, CDR1 is SGHTA and CDR2 is FQGNSA. The CDR3 protein is CASSFHGGISYYEQYF. The CDR3 DNA sequence: TGTGCCAGCAGCTTTCATGGAGGGATAAGTTATTACGAGCAGTACTTC.

In this sample, this clonotype turned up many times. The J gene is TRBJ2-3, the V gene TRBV24-1, with TRBD2 identical over 13 bases. V trimming: 7 bases; J trimming: 3 bases; junction bases outside the gene matches: 18. The germline gives CDR1 KGHDR, CDR2 SFDVKD. The length of the CDR3 is 20 residues. CDR3 sequence: CATRAGATSGGAEVTDTQYF. The CDR3 bases are TGTGCCACCAGGGCAGGGGCCACTAGCGGGGGGGCAGAGGTGACAGATACGCAGTATTTT.

This clonotype was detected ten times or more. The chain combines TRBV13 with TRBJ2-1, with 12 bases fitting TRBD1. CDR1 is PRHDT, CDR2 FYEKMQ, per germline (reference sequence). This CDR3 has 15 amino acids. V was clipped by 5 bases and J by 9 bases; unmatched bases: 8. CDR3 sequence (DNA): TGTGCCAGCAGCCTCCGGGGACAGGGGGCACCTGAGCAGTTCTTC. As protein: CASSLRGQGAPEQFF.

This clonotype was picked up a small number of times. The rearrangement joins TRBV2 to TRBJ2-7; 9 bases match TRBD2. The CDR3 loop spans 19 amino acids. Germline lookup yields CDR1 SNHLY and CDR2 FYNNEI. J gave up 7 bases and V 6 bases, and 25 bases lay outside the gene matches. The CDR3: CASRFPTSGPLPPSREQYF. The CDR3 DNA sequence: TGTGCCAGCAGATTTCCGACTAGCGGACCATTACCCCCCTCTCGGGAGCAGTACTTC.

The sample holds many counts of this clonotype. V usage is TRBV24-1 and J usage is TRBJ1-2, with a possible D match to TRBD1 (6 bases). Trimming took 6 bases from V and 2 from J, leaving 6 bases between them. Germline CDR1 reads KGHDR; CDR2 reads SFDVKD. CDR3 length: 12 amino acids. The CDR3 DNA reads TGTGCCACCAGTACAGGGAACTATGGCTACACCTTC. Protein sequence: CATSTGNYGYTF.

The chain combines TRBV6-1 with TRBJ1-1; tentatively, D is TRBD1 (6 bases). V lost 5 bases to trimming and J lost 4 bases, with 17 bases between them. Germline V lookup: CDR1 MNHNS, CDR2 SASEGT. This CDR3 has 15 residues. This chain's CDR3 is CASSPRGRGGTEAFF. The CDR3, as DNA: TGTGCCAGCAGTCCCCGGGGGAGGGGGGGCACTGAAGCTTTCTTT.

This clonotype was detected only a few times. A much larger clone is a single base away; this may be a read error. This sequence joins TRBV12-3 or TRBV12-4 and TRBJ1-1; no firm D call. The CDR3 is 16 amino acids. V was trimmed by 3 bases and J by 4 bases, leaving 18 bases between them. The chain's CDR3 is CASSFSPATGFTEAFF. The CDR3 coding sequence is TGTGCCAGCAGTTTTTCCCCAGCGACCGGGTTCACTGAAGCTTTCTTT.

This clonotype showed up just a few times. The chain has TRBV11-3 and TRBJ1-2; possible D gene TRBD1, 5 bases. The CDR3 length is 15 residues. The V end was cut by 3 bases, the J end by 4 bases, with 15 bases between. The V gene's germline CDR1 is SGHNT and CDR2 YENEEA. The CDR3 coding sequence is TGTGCCAGCAGCTTCTCAGGGACCTCTGGCTATGGCTACACCTTC. It specifies CASSFSGTSGYGYTF.

This clonotype has a count of ten or more. The chain employs TRBV6-9 and TRBJ1-1; a possible D gene is TRBD1 (6 bases). The V and J ends lost 3 bases and 0 bases respectively, with 11 bases between them. CDR1 and CDR2 from the germline V gene are MNHGY and SVAAGI. This CDR3 has 15 residues. The CDR3 spells CASSYWGALNTEAFF. The DNA of the CDR3 is TGTGCCAGCAGTTACTGGGGGGCGTTGAACACTGAAGCTTTCTTT.